This T cell receptor beta chain comes out of a study of T cell repertoires in cytomegalovirus infection. Study overall: CMV epitopes, recently identified HLA-C-restricted and well-studied HLA-B-restricted, were used. TCR beta signatures that were public indicated CMV infection and matching HLA type.

CDR1 is SGHVT, CDR2 SQSDAQ, per germline. This CDR3 comprises 17 residues. V lost 2 bases to trimming and J lost 7 bases; unmatched junction nucleotides: 9. On this clonotype itself: Its antigen is unidentified.

One entry per CDR3 protein, called by TCRdb with MiXCR from the reads. The sample yields 900,000 to 950,000 distinct CDR3 sequences, 30% to 40% seen once. Sequenced here: cultured CD8+ T cells from PBMCs, sampled from culture after CMV antigen stimulation. The chain has TRBV7-4 and TRBJ2-7, with TRBD2 matching 15 bases. The clonotype comes from a human donor in good health (CMV status not recorded). Some clones in this sample may be carry-over from other donors' samples. CDR3 coding DNA: TGTGCCAGCAGCTTAACCTGGACTAGCGGGGGGGCGCGGGAGCAGTACTTC. Residues: CASSLTWTSGGAREQYF.